Listed here are 29 T cell receptor beta chains from one sample, sequenced in a study of blood T cell repertoires in COVID-19. Sequencing was performed with immunoSEQ multiplex PCR; in TCRdb, only in-frame clones are kept and a portion is missing. The profile shows around 250,000 clones, about 90% of them singletons. Sequenced input: PBMCs or T cells enriched from blood (not recorded which). The source of these receptors is a human donor in a cohort exposed to, infected with or recovered from COVID-19 (not recorded which). The donor label of this sample is uncertain.

This chain joins TRBV5-4 and TRBJ1-2; 8 positions agree with TRBD1. V was clipped by 0 bases and J by 6 bases; unmatched bases: 4. The CDR3 has 14 residues. Germline V CDR1 and CDR2: SGHNT, YYREEE (reference sequence). CDR3 region: CASSLGQGKNGYTF. DNA for the CDR3: TGTGCCAGCAGCTTGGGACAGGGGAAAAATGGCTACACCTTC.

Only one count was recorded for this clone. The V gene is TRBV6-5, the J gene TRBJ1-2; 9 nucleotides match TRBD1. This CDR3 spans 14 amino acids. V dropped 7 bases and J dropped 8; count of bases not matched to a gene: 11. Per the germline V gene, CDR1 is MNHEY and CDR2 is SVGAGI. CDR3 in amino acids: CASTPGGTGPGYTF. CDR3 nucleotide sequence: TGTGCCAGCACCCCGGGGGGGACAGGGCCCGGCTACACCTTC.

The CDR3 DNA follows: TGTGCCAGCAGTTTCTCCCACACTGAAGCTTTCTTT. Translation: CASSFSHTEAFF. The J gene is TRBJ1-1, the V gene TRBV2; unclear D gene. The V and J ends lost 5 bases and 3 bases respectively, with 7 bases between them. The CDR3 has 12 residues. Germline V lookup: CDR1 SNHLY, CDR2 FYNNEI. Full variable domain (rest looked up from reference TRBV2 and TRBJ1-1): EPEVTQTPSHQVTQMGQEVILRCVPISNHLYFYWYRQILGQKVEFLVSFYNNEISEKSEIFDDQFSVERPDGSNFTLKIRSTKLEDSAMYFCASSFSHTEAFFGQGTRLTVV.

As DNA, the CDR3 is TGTGCCATCAGCGCTAGGGACAGAGTGAACACTGAAGCTTTCTTT. Residues: CAISARDRVNTEAFF. The chain combines TRBV10-3 with TRBJ1-1, with 7 bases that match TRBD1. There are 15 residues in the CDR3. CDR1 and CDR2 from the germline V gene are ENHRY and SYGVKD. Trimming cost V 6 bases and J 0 bases; bases outside gene matches: 7.

Notes on this clone: Different DNA sequences within this sample yield the same CDR3. This rearrangement joins TRBV7-2 to TRBJ1-5; D ambiguous. The CDR3 spans 13 residues. The germline V and J ends were trimmed by 3 bases and 0 bases, with 3 bases remaining between them. In germline, CDR1 is SGHTA, CDR2 FQGNSA. The CDR3 coding sequence is TGTGCCAGCAGCTTTTATAGCAATCAGCCCCAGCATTTT. Residues: CASSFYSNQPQHF.

This chain connects TRBV27 to TRBJ2-7; TRBD1 matches at 10 bases. CDR1 and CDR2 (germline): MNHEY, SMNVEV (reference sequence). V shed 5 bases, J shed 9 bases, and the junction held 4 bases outside the gene matches. The CDR3 consists of 12 residues. The CDR3 coding sequence is TGTGCCAGCAGTGGGCGACAGGGGGCGCAGTACTTC. It encodes CASSGRQGAQYF.

The V gene is TRBV6-5, the J gene TRBJ2-7, with TRBD1 matching 7 bases. V was clipped by 4 bases and J by 2 bases; unmatched bases: 8. Germline loops: CDR1 MNHEY, CDR2 SVGAGI. The CDR3 runs to 15 residues. DNA of the CDR3: TGTGCCAGCAGTTCGTGGGACAGTAATACCTACGAGCAGTACTTC. Protein product: CASSSWDSNTYEQYF.

The chain combines TRBV19 with TRBJ2-1, with 7 bases identical to TRBD1. The V and J ends lost 6 bases and 8 bases, in that order; junction bases with no gene match: 7. In germline, CDR1 is LNHDA, CDR2 SQIVND (reference sequence). This CDR3 has 13 residues. DNA of the CDR3: TGTGCCAGTAGCCAAACGCAGGGGGATGAGCAGTTCTTC. Translating it yields CASSQTQGDEQFF.

This clone has just one count. This chain connects TRBV6-5 to TRBJ1-6; TRBD1 aligns across 8 bases. V lost 6 bases, J lost 5 bases, and 6 bases stayed unmatched. Germline CDR1 is MNHEY and CDR2 is SVGAGI. This CDR3 contains 15 residues. CDR3 amino acids: CASRNTGGDNSPLHF. CDR3 DNA: TGTGCCAGCAGGAATACAGGGGGGGATAATTCACCCCTCCACTTT.

This chain joins TRBV2 and TRBJ2-3; 12 nucleotides agree with TRBD2. The CDR3 length is 15 residues. The V and J ends lost 4 bases and 3 bases, in that order; junction bases with no gene match: 2. CDR1 is SNHLY, CDR2 FYNNEI, per germline. CDR3 bases: TGTGCCAGCAGTGCTAGCGGGGGGGAAACAGATACGCAGTATTTT. This gives the protein CASSASGGETDTQYF.

As concerns this clone: At one of its ends the junction is not consistent with the germline gene, which may arise from a read error. This sequence joins TRBV6-2 or TRBV6-3 and TRBJ2-7; maybe TRBD1 (5 bases). The V gene's germline CDR1 is MNHEY and CDR2 SVGEGT. CDR3 size: 13 residues. CDR3 nucleotide sequence: TGTGCCAGCACTTACCCCCAGGGCAACGAGCAGTACTTC. Translated, it gives CASTYPQGNEQYF.

This chain uses TRBV5-4 with TRBJ1-2, with D unresolved. CDR3 length equals 13 residues. Per the germline V gene, CDR1 is SGHNT and CDR2 is YYREEE (reference sequence). V was pared by 0 bases and J by 5 bases, with 8 bases between. Here the CDR3 reads CASSLGASYGYTF. DNA for the CDR3: TGTGCCAGCAGCTTGGGAGCATCTTATGGCTACACCTTC.

The CDR3 spells CASSVVGSNEQFF. The CDR3 nucleotides are TGTGCCAGCAGCGTAGTGGGCTCGAATGAGCAGTTCTTC. The J gene is TRBJ2-1, the V gene TRBV9; no firm D call. Germline-derived CDR1 and CDR2 are SGDLS and YYNGEE. Trimming stripped 0 bases from V and 7 bases from J, with 8 bases between. This CDR3 spans 13 amino acids.

The chain links TRBV19 to TRBJ2-7, with D perhaps matching TRBD1 (6 bases). The CDR3 is 15 residues long. Germline lookup yields CDR1 LNHDA and CDR2 SQIVND (reference sequence). V shed 4 bases and J shed 3 bases, with 16 bases lying between them. CDR3 in amino acids: CASSTQQGRVYEQYF. The CDR3 DNA reads as TGTGCCAGTAGTACACAACAGGGTAGGGTCTACGAGCAGTACTTC.

The chain is built from TRBV18 and TRBJ2-7; D is perhaps TRBD1 (6 bases). CDR1 is KGHSH, CDR2 LQKENI, per germline. Trimming shortened V by 4 bases and J by 3 bases, and 13 bases separated the two germline ends. The CDR3 runs to 14 residues. The chain's CDR3 is CASSHRDNGYEQYF. The DNA for the CDR3 is TGTGCCAGCTCACACCGGGACAACGGCTACGAGCAGTACTTC.

The gene calls are TRBV18 and TRBJ2-3; D might be TRBD2 (7 bases). The germline V and J ends were trimmed by 2 bases and 3 bases, with 12 bases remaining between them. In germline, CDR1 is KGHSH, CDR2 LQKENI. This CDR3 contains 15 residues. The DNA of the CDR3 is TGTGCCAGCTCACCAGGGGGGGCCGAAACAGATACGCAGTATTTT. This sequence encodes CASSPGGAETDTQYF.

This rearrangement joins TRBV19 to TRBJ2-1; no reliable D call. The germline V gene encodes CDR1 LNHDA and CDR2 SQIVND (reference sequence). Trimming cost V 7 bases and J 7 bases, with 20 bases left between them. The CDR3 contains 15 residues. CDR3 nucleotides: TGTGCCAGTACCCGAGGAATACATGATAGGAATGAGCAGTTCTTC. This translates into CASTRGIHDRNEQFF.

V usage is TRBV7-2 and J usage is TRBJ2-7, with 13 bases that match TRBD2. Germline trimming cut 5 bases from V and 3 bases from J; bases unmatched to any gene: 4. Per the germline V gene, CDR1 is SGHTA and CDR2 is FQGNSA. The CDR3 consists of 15 residues. CDR3 sequence (DNA): TGTGCCAGCAGCCCCACTAGCGGGGGGGTCTACGAGCAGTACTTC. Encoded protein: CASSPTSGGVYEQYF.

The chain is built from TRBV30 and TRBJ1-2, with D possibly being TRBD1 (6 bases). Per germline, CDR1 GTSNPN and CDR2 SVGIG (reference sequence). This CDR3 region has 13 residues. The V gene lost 4 bases and the J gene lost 2 bases, with 11 bases spanning the gap. DNA for the CDR3: TGTGCCTGGATCCCTCAGGGGAACTATGGCTACACCTTC. It encodes CAWIPQGNYGYTF. Supplemented by reference TRBV30 and TRBJ1-2, the full variable domain reads SQTIHQWPATLVQPVGSPLSLECTVEGTSNPNLYWYRQAAGRGLQLLFYSVGIGQISSEVPQNLSASRPQDRQFILSSKKLLLSDSGFYLCAWIPQGNYGYTFGSGTRLTVV.

CDR3 in DNA: TGTGCCAGCAGCTCCTCCGGGACTGAAACCTACGAGCAGTACTTC. Translation: CASSSSGTETYEQYF. The chain carries TRBV5-6 and TRBJ2-7; D perhaps matches TRBD2 (6 bases). CDR1 is SGHDT and CDR2 is YYEEEE in the germline V gene. V was trimmed by 3 bases and J by 2 bases, leaving 15 bases between them. The CDR3 extends over 15 amino acids. The entire variable domain, with the rest obtained from reference TRBV5-6 and TRBJ2-7, is as follows: DAGVTQSPTHLIKTRGQQVTLRCSPKSGHDTVSWYQQALGQGPQFIFQYYEEEERQRGNFPDRFSGHQFPNYSSELNVNALLLGDSALYLCASSSSGTETYEQYFGPGTRLTVT.

The chain couples TRBV18 to TRBJ1-1; TRBD1 agrees at 7 bases. After removal of 0 bases from V and 1 base from J, the junction contained 2 bases not matched to a gene. CDR1 and CDR2 from the germline V gene are KGHSH and LQKENI. The CDR3 has 15 residues. The CDR3 nucleotides are TGTGCCAGCTCACCACCGACAGGGTCGAACACTGAAGCTTTCTTT. Protein sequence: CASSPPTGSNTEAFF.

The V call is TRBV2, the J call TRBJ1-5; D not resolved. With 2 bases removed from V and 2 bases from J, the gap between germline ends came to 10 bases. The CDR3 has 15 amino acids. The germline gives CDR1 SNHLY, CDR2 FYNNEI. CDR3 nucleotide sequence: TGTGCCAGCAGTGAAAGACAATTACGCAATCAGCCCCAGCATTTT. It yields the protein CASSERQLRNQPQHF. Using reference TRBV2 and TRBJ1-5 for the parts outside the CDR3, the full variable domain is EPEVTQTPSHQVTQMGQEVILRCVPISNHLYFYWYRQILGQKVEFLVSFYNNEISEKSEIFDDQFSVERPDGSNFTLKIRSTKLEDSAMYFCASSERQLRNQPQHFGDGTRLSIL.

This clone was seen only once. The identical CDR3 is also encoded by other nucleotide sequences in the sample. The V call is TRBV19, the J call TRBJ1-1, with TRBD1 matching over 7 bases. The CDR3 is 14 amino acids. V was pared by 6 bases and J by 0 bases, with 4 bases of the junction left unmatched. Germline CDR1 and CDR2: LNHDA and SQIVND (reference sequence). Here the CDR3 DNA reads TGTGCCAGTAGCCCACAGGGGTTGAACACTGAAGCTTTCTTT. Residues: CASSPQGLNTEAFF.

This chain uses TRBV24-1 with TRBJ2-3, with 9 bases matching TRBD1. Germline CDR1 and CDR2: KGHDR and SFDVKD. The CDR3 is made up of 16 amino acids. With 3 bases clipped from V and 3 bases from J, the junction kept 6 bases outside the gene matches. The CDR3, as DNA: TGTGCCACCAGTGATGGCGGGGACAGGGTGACAGATACGCAGTATTTT. Translated: CATSDGGDRVTDTQYF.

The chain couples TRBV29-1 to TRBJ2-1; D not certain. Germline values: CDR1 SQVTM, CDR2 ANQGSEA. Trimming pared 6 bases from V and 0 bases from J, leaving 9 bases between. The CDR3 consists of 13 residues. The DNA of the CDR3 is TGCAGCGTGACGACGGGCTCCTACAATGAGCAGTTCTTC. It yields the protein CSVTTGSYNEQFF.

V is TRBV9 and J is TRBJ2-7; possible D gene TRBD1, 6 bases. Trimming removed 2 bases at V and 2 bases at J, with 11 bases between. Looked up from germline, CDR1 is SGDLS and CDR2 is YYNGEE. CDR3 length equals 14 residues. Here the CDR3 reads CASSVSRDTYEQYF. The CDR3 DNA is TGTGCCAGCAGCGTCTCCCGGGACACCTACGAGCAGTACTTC. Full variable domain (remainder filled in from reference TRBV9 and TRBJ2-7): DSGVTQTPKHLITATGQRVTLRCSPRSGDLSVYWYQQSLDQGLQFLIQYYNGEERAKGNILERFSAQQFPDLHSELNLSSLELGDSALYFCASSVSRDTYEQYFGPGTRLTVT.

CDR3 protein: CAWGDRHYEQYF. DNA for the CDR3: TGTGCCTGGGGGGACAGGCACTACGAGCAGTACTTC. The gene calls are TRBV30 and TRBJ2-7; the match to TRBD1 covers 8 bases. CDR1 is GTSNPN and CDR2 is SVGIG in the germline V gene (reference sequence). This CDR3 contains 12 residues. V was pared by 5 bases and J by 3 bases, with 3 bases of the junction left unmatched.

This clone appeared once. The J gene is TRBJ2-7, the V gene TRBV9; D perhaps matches TRBD1 (5 bases). CDR3 length equals 13 residues. V dropped 2 bases and J dropped 1 base, with 7 bases sitting between them. From germline, CDR1 is SGDLS and CDR2 YYNGEE. The CDR3 region is CASSVRESYEQYF. Here the CDR3 DNA reads TGTGCCAGCAGCGTCAGGGAATCCTACGAGCAGTACTTC.

This chain connects TRBV29-1 to TRBJ2-5; D is possibly TRBD2 (7 bases). This CDR3 is 14 amino acids long. V was pared by 4 bases and J by 4 bases, with 16 bases between. Per the germline V gene, CDR1 is SQVTM and CDR2 is ANQGSEA. The CDR3 DNA follows: TGCAGCGTTGCTGGGGGGGCTTGGGTAGAGACCCAGTACTTC. Translated, it gives CSVAGGAWVETQYF.